The 19 T cell receptor beta chains below come from one sample, sequenced in a study of blood T cell repertoires in COVID-19. The table came from immunoSEQ multiplex PCR; TCRdb's copy has only in-frame clones and leaves some out. Of fewer than 400,000 clones in the sample, nearly 90% were seen once. Specimen: peripheral blood. The source is a woman in her twenties or thirties with COVID-19, enrolled during active disease.

This chain connects TRBV2 to TRBJ1-4; TRBD1 agrees at 8 bases. V trimming: 4 bases; J trimming: 7 bases; junction bases outside the gene matches: 5. Germline V CDR1 and CDR2: SNHLY, FYNNEI. This CDR3 has 14 amino acids. The CDR3: CASSADRGGEKLFF. Written as DNA, the CDR3 is TGTGCCAGCAGTGCCGACAGGGGAGGTGAAAAACTGTTTTTT.

The V call is TRBV4-1, the J call TRBJ1-4; a possible D gene is TRBD1 (6 bases). Trimming removed 2 bases from V and 8 bases from J, with 12 bases in between. Germline V gives CDR1 MGHRA, CDR2 YSYEKL. The CDR3 is made up of 14 amino acids. The CDR3 sequence is CASSQNRVDEKLFF. CDR3 DNA sequence: TGCGCCAGCAGCCAAAACAGGGTGGACGAAAAACTGTTTTTT.

The rearrangement joins TRBV2 to TRBJ2-7; possibly TRBD1 for D (7 bases). The CDR3 runs 13 residues. Trimming removed 9 bases from V and 9 bases from J, with 21 bases in between. Germline values: CDR1 SNHLY, CDR2 FYNNEI. The CDR3 region is CASNLSGGSAQYF. The CDR3 DNA reads TGTGCCAGTAACCTCTCAGGGGGGTCCGCGCAGTACTTC.

The chain combines TRBV19 with TRBJ2-5; D call uncertain. CDR3 size: 12 residues. V was pared by 2 bases and J by 3 bases, with 4 bases between. Germline lookup yields CDR1 LNHDA and CDR2 SQIVND (reference sequence). CDR3 residues: CASSISKETQYF. CDR3 sequence (DNA): TGTGCCAGTAGTATATCCAAAGAGACCCAGTACTTC.

The CDR3 DNA sequence: TGCGCCAGCAGCCAAGATTGGGAGACCACAGATACGCAGTATTTT. Translating it yields CASSQDWETTDTQYF. J is TRBJ2-3 and V is TRBV4-3; TRBD2 is a possible D gene (5 bases). The CDR3 is 15 amino acids. V was clipped by 0 bases and J by 2 bases, with 9 bases between them. Germline V gene data show CDR1 as LGHNA and CDR2 as YSLEER.

This rearrangement joins TRBV2 to TRBJ1-2; no clear D gene. Between the trimmed V and J ends, which lost 5 bases and 0 bases, there was a span of 10 bases. The germline CDR1 and CDR2 sequences are SNHLY and FYNNEI. The CDR3 consists of 14 residues. The CDR3 spells CASSRRAANYGYTF. The CDR3 DNA reads TGTGCCAGCAGTCGGCGGGCCGCTAACTATGGCTACACCTTC. Filled out from reference TRBV2 and TRBJ1-2, the complete variable domain reads EPEVTQTPSHQVTQMGQEVILRCVPISNHLYFYWYRQILGQKVEFLVSFYNNEISEKSEIFDDQFSVERPDGSNFTLKIRSTKLEDSAMYFCASSRRAANYGYTFGSGTRLTVV.

The CDR3 sequence: CSASAPPRGVGEKLFF. For the CDR3, the DNA is TGCAGTGCTAGTGCCCCCCCCCGGGGAGTGGGTGAAAAACTGTTTTTT. This chain joins TRBV20-1 and TRBJ1-4, with unresolved D. CDR1 is DFQATT and CDR2 is SNEGSKA in the germline V gene (reference sequence). This CDR3 region has 16 residues. V was pared by 3 bases and J by 7 bases, with 21 bases between.

The chain couples TRBV30 to TRBJ1-6; no clear D gene. Trimming stripped 2 bases from V and 8 bases from J, with 7 bases between. This CDR3 has 12 amino acids. Germline CDR1 and CDR2: GTSNPN and SVGIG (reference sequence). Here the CDR3 reads CAWSLNYSPLHF. The CDR3, as DNA: TGTGCCTGGAGTTTGAACTATTCACCCCTCCACTTT.

This clone has only one observation. V usage is TRBV2 and J usage is TRBJ1-5; D perhaps matches TRBD1 (5 bases). Germline lookup yields CDR1 SNHLY and CDR2 FYNNEI. The CDR3 has 13 amino acids. Trimming left V 7 bases short and J 11 bases short, with 18 bases between. This CDR3 reads CASTRVVGSAQHF. The CDR3 bases are TGTGCCAGCACCAGGGTAGTGGGTTCAGCCCAGCATTTT.

J is TRBJ2-5 and V is TRBV2; possibly TRBD2 for D (6 bases). V shed 7 bases and J shed 2 bases, with 11 bases lying between them. This CDR3 region has 13 residues. Germline CDR1 SNHLY, CDR2 FYNNEI. The CDR3 sequence is CASTRDWQETQYF. Here the CDR3 DNA reads TGTGCCAGCACCCGGGACTGGCAAGAGACCCAGTACTTC.

The chain links TRBV2 to TRBJ2-3; D might be TRBD1 (6 bases). The CDR3 consists of 12 residues. V lost 5 bases, J lost 5 bases, and 8 bases lay in between. The V gene's germline CDR1 is SNHLY and CDR2 FYNNEI. CDR3: CASSPGVDTQYF. CDR3 in DNA: TGTGCCAGCAGTCCAGGGGTAGATACGCAGTATTTT.

The genes are TRBV7-8 and TRBJ1-1; a possible D gene is TRBD1 (5 bases). CDR3 length: 17 amino acids. Germline CDR1 is SGHVS and CDR2 is FQNEAQ. The germline V and J ends were trimmed by 2 bases and 3 bases, with 19 bases remaining between them. The CDR3 is CASSLSYMDKGYTEAFF. DNA for the CDR3: TGTGCCAGCAGCTTAAGCTATATGGACAAGGGTTACACTGAAGCTTTCTTT.

The rearrangement uses TRBV19 and TRBJ2-7, with D possibly matching TRBD2 (6 bases). V was clipped by 3 bases and J by 7 bases, with 13 bases between them. Germline-derived CDR1 and CDR2 are LNHDA and SQIVND (reference sequence). The length of the CDR3 is 13 residues. The CDR3 is CASSMGSGGEQYV. DNA for the CDR3: TGTGCCAGTAGTATGGGTTCCGGGGGAGAGCAGTACGTC.

The chain uses TRBV5-1 and TRBJ2-1; a weak D match, TRBD1 (6 bases). The germline gives CDR1 SGHRS, CDR2 YFSETQ. V gave up 0 bases and J gave up 2 bases, with 12 bases separating them. CDR3 length equals 16 residues. The CDR3 loop reads CASSLVSTGTYNEQFF. DNA for the CDR3: TGCGCCAGCAGCTTGGTATCTACAGGGACCTACAATGAGCAGTTCTTC.

The sample holds one count of this clone. The chain carries TRBV5-8 and TRBJ2-2; D unresolved. The CDR3 is 11 residues long. Trimming took 1 base from V and 8 from J, leaving 3 bases between them. Germline CDR1 and CDR2: SGHTS and YDEGEE. The CDR3 region has the DNA TGTGCCAGCAGCTTGTCGGGGGAGCTGTTTTTT. Translating it yields CASSLSGELFF.

The CDR3: CASSIGRGSPLHF. CDR3 nucleotides: TGTGCCAGTAGTATCGGGAGGGGCTCACCCCTCCACTTT. The J gene is TRBJ1-6, the V gene TRBV19; D possibly corresponds to TRBD1 (5 bases). Germline V CDR1 and CDR2: LNHDA, SQIVND (reference sequence). V was pared by 3 bases and J by 10 bases, with 10 bases between. The CDR3 is 13 amino acids.

This chain connects TRBV25-1 to TRBJ1-3; the D gene is possibly TRBD1 (5 bases). Germline CDR1 is MGHDK and CDR2 is SYGVNS. Deletions cut 1 base from V and 0 bases from J, with 10 bases between. The CDR3 contains 16 residues. Here the CDR3 DNA reads TGTGCCAGCAGTGAATGGGGGGGTTTCTCTGGAAACACCATATATTTT. This encodes CASSEWGGFSGNTIYF.

The chain combines TRBV28 with TRBJ2-7; TRBD1 agrees at 8 bases. Looked up from germline, CDR1 is MDHEN and CDR2 is SYDVKM. CDR3 length: 14 residues. Unmatched junction bases numbered 8, after V lost 5 bases and J lost 5 bases. The CDR3 loop is CASSPRGQTDEQYV. In nucleotides, the CDR3 is TGTGCCAGCAGTCCCAGGGGGCAGACGGACGAGCAGTACGTC.

DNA for the CDR3: TGCGCCAGCAGCTTCGGGACATTCCCCTACAATGAGCAGTTCTTC. Protein product: CASSFGTFPYNEQFF. The J gene is TRBJ2-1, the V gene TRBV5-1; D is possibly TRBD1 (6 bases). V lost 2 bases and J lost 2, with 11 bases in between. The CDR3 is made up of 15 amino acids. The germline gives CDR1 SGHRS, CDR2 YFSETQ.